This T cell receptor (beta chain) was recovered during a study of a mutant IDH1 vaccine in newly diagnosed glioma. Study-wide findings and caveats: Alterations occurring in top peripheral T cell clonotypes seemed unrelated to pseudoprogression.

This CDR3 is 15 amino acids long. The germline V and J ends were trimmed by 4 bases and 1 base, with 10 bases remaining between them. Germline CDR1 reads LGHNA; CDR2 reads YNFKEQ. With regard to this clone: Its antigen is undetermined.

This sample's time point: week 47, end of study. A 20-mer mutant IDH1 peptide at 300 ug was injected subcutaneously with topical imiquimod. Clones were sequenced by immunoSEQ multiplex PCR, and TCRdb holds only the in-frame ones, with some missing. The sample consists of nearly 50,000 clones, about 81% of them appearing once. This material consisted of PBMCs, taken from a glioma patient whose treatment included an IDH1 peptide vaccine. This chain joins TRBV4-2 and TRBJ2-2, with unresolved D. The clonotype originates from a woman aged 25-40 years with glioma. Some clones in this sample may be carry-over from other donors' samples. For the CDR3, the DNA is TGTGCCAGCAGCCCCAAAGACAAGAACACCGGGGAGCTGTTTTTT. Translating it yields CASSPKDKNTGELFF.